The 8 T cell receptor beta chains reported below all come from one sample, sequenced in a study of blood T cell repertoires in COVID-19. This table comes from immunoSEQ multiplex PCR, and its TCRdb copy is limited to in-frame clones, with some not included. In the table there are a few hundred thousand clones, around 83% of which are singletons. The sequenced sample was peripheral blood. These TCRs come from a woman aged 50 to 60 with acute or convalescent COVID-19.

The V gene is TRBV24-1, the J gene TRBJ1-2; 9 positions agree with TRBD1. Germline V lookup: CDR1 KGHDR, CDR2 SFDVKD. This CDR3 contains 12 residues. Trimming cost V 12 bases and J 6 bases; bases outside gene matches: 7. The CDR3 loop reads CALGQGRDGYTF. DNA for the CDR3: TGTGCCCTGGGACAGGGAAGGGATGGCTACACCTTC.

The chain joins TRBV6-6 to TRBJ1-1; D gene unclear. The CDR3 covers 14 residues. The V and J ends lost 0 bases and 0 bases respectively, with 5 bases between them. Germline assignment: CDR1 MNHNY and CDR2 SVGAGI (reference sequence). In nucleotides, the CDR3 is TGTGCCAGCAGTTACTCTCTCGTGAACACTGAAGCTTTCTTT. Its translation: CASSYSLVNTEAFF.

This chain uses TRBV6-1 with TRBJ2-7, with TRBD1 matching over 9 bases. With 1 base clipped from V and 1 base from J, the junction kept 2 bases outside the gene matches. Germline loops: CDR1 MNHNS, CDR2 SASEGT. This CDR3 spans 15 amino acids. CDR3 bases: TGTGCCAGCAGTGAAGTGGGGACAGGGTCCTACGAGCAGTACTTC. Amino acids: CASSEVGTGSYEQYF.

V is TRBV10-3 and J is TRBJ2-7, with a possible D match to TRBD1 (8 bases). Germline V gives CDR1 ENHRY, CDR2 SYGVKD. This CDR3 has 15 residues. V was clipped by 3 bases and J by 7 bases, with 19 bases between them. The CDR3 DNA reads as TGTGCCATCAGTGAATCAGGGACAGGACTAGTTGAGCAGTACTTC. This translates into CAISESGTGLVEQYF.

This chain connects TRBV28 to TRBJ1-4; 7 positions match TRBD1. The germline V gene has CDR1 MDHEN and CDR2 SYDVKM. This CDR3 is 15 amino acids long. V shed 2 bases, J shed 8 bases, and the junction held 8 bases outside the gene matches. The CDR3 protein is CASSLKTGRGEKLFF. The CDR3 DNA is TGTGCCAGCAGTTTAAAGACAGGGCGGGGAGAAAAACTGTTTTTT.

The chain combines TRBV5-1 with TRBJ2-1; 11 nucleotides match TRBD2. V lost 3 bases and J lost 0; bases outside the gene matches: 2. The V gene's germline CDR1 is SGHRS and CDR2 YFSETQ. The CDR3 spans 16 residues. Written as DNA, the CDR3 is TGCGCCAGCAGCTCCGGGACTAGCGGCTCCTACAATGAGCAGTTCTTC. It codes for CASSSGTSGSYNEQFF.

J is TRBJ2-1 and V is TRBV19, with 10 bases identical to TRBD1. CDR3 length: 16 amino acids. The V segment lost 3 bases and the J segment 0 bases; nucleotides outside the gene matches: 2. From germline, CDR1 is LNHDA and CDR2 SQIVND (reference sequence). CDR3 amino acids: CASSMWTGGSYNEQFF. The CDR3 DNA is TGTGCCAGTAGTATGTGGACAGGGGGCTCCTACAATGAGCAGTTCTTC. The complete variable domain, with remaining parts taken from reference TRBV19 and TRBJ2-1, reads DGGITQSPKYLFRKEGQNVTLSCEQNLNHDAMYWYRQDPGQGLRLIYYSQIVNDFQKGDIAEGYSVSREKKESFPLTVTSAQKNPTAFYLCASSMWTGGSYNEQFFGPGTRLTVL.

The CDR3 is CASSLSGQQETQYF. CDR3 sequence (DNA): TGTGCCAGCAGCCTATCGGGACAGCAAGAGACCCAGTACTTC. V is TRBV21-1 and J is TRBJ2-5; TRBD1 is the table's D call, not checked against the DNA. TRBV21-1 is classified as a pseudogene. The length of the CDR3 is 14 residues.